The 14 T cell receptor beta chains below all came from one sample that was sequenced in a study of OX40 agonist ivuxolimab in advanced cancers. Libraries were prepared by immunoSEQ multiplex PCR; TCRdb keeps only in-frame clonotypes and omits some of them. The sample has some 20,000 clones; about 86% are singletons. Specimen: CD4+ or CD8+ T cells sorted from blood, collected in a trial of the OX40 agonist ivuxolimab. These receptors were collected from an adult with an advanced solid tumor such as melanoma, head and neck, liver or kidney cancer.

The CDR3 spells CASSLFPGTGAYEQYF. The CDR3 region has the DNA TGTGCCAGCAGTTTATTTCCCGGGACAGGGGCCTACGAGCAGTACTTC. The genes are TRBV28 and TRBJ2-7; 10 bases match TRBD1. The V gene end was trimmed by 1 base and the J gene end by 2 bases; junction bases not matched to a gene: 5. The CDR3 is made up of 16 amino acids. CDR1 MDHEN and CDR2 SYDVKM come from the germline V gene.

The chain carries TRBV4-2 and TRBJ1-4, with 7 bases lining up with TRBD1. The CDR3 extends over 19 amino acids. V lost 2 bases, J lost 5 bases, and 17 bases stayed unmatched. CDR1 and CDR2 (germline): LGHNA, YNFKEQ. CDR3 bases: TGTGCCAGCAGCCAAAACCGGGACAGCCTCGCGAATAACAATGAAAAACTGTTTTTT. Protein product: CASSQNRDSLANNNEKLFF.

V usage is TRBV7-7 and J usage is TRBJ2-5; D not certain. V gave up 1 base and J gave up 1 base, with 7 bases separating them. The CDR3 has 14 residues. The germline V gene has CDR1 SSHAT and CDR2 FNYEAQ (reference sequence). The CDR3 DNA reads as TGTGCCAGCAGCTTAGGAACATCCCAAGAGACCCAGTACTTC. Translated, it gives CASSLGTSQETQYF.

This chain links TRBV7-8 with TRBJ2-2, with 12 nucleotides matching TRBD2. The length of the CDR3 is 17 residues. V was pared by 4 bases and J by 6 bases, with 9 bases of the junction left unmatched. Per the germline V gene, CDR1 is SGHVS and CDR2 is FQNEAQ. The DNA for the CDR3 is TGTGCCAGCAGCTCGACTAGCGGGAGCAATCCGGCCGGGGAGCTGTTTTTT. Translated, it gives CASSSTSGSNPAGELFF.

The chain employs TRBV29-1 and TRBJ1-1, with D possibly matching TRBD1 (5 bases). Trimming removed 4 bases at V and 1 base at J, with 13 bases between. The CDR3 loop spans 14 amino acids. From germline, CDR1 is SQVTM and CDR2 ANQGSEA. The CDR3 nucleotides read TGCAGCGTTGTCCCCGGGACGGCGAACACTGAAGCTTTCTTT. Translated, it gives CSVVPGTANTEAFF.

The rearrangement links TRBV10-3 to TRBJ1-2; D call uncertain. The CDR3 length is 14 residues. Germline CDR1 and CDR2: ENHRY and SYGVKD. The ends were cut back, 4 bases at V and 8 bases at J, with 17 bases in the middle. The CDR3 here is CAISANPGYIGYTF. The CDR3 nucleotides are TGTGCCATCAGTGCTAACCCTGGGTACATAGGCTACACCTTC.

There are a few counts of this clone. As DNA, the CDR3 is TGTGCCAGCAGCTTACAGGCGAACACTGAAGCTTTCTTT. Encoded protein: CASSLQANTEAFF. The V and J genes are TRBV7-9 and TRBJ1-1; D is undetermined. The germline CDR1 and CDR2 sequences are SEHNR and FQNEAQ (reference sequence). CDR3 size: 13 residues. Trimming removed 2 bases at V and 1 base at J, with 5 bases between.

This clone was counted once. V and J are TRBV28 and TRBJ2-1, with D maybe TRBD1 (6 bases). The germline V and J ends were trimmed by 6 bases and 9 bases, with 15 bases remaining between them. This CDR3 spans 13 amino acids. Germline CDR1 and CDR2: MDHEN and SYDVKM. The CDR3: CASREQGDGEQFF. Here the CDR3 DNA reads TGTGCCAGCAGGGAACAGGGTGACGGTGAGCAGTTCTTC.

This chain links TRBV4-2 with TRBJ2-3, with 8 bases matching TRBD1. Looked up from germline, CDR1 is LGHNA and CDR2 is YNFKEQ. The V gene end was trimmed by 0 bases and the J gene end by 2 bases; junction bases not matched to a gene: 4. The CDR3 covers 16 residues. This CDR3 reads CASSQDPQGVTDTQYF. The CDR3 DNA sequence: TGTGCCAGCAGCCAAGACCCACAGGGGGTCACAGATACGCAGTATTTT.

In nucleotides, the CDR3 is TGTGCTAGTGGCCATACCCCAGAGACCCAGTACTTC. As protein: CASGHTPETQYF. The V gene is TRBV12-5, the J gene TRBJ2-5; D unclear. The V end lost 6 bases, the J end lost 4 bases, and 9 bases lay between the germline ends. The CDR3 covers 12 residues. Germline CDR1 and CDR2: LGHNT and FRNRAP.

CDR3 sequence reads: CASSQNIYEQYF. Written as DNA, the CDR3 is TGTGCCAGCAGCCAAAACATCTACGAGCAGTACTTC. This chain uses TRBV14 with TRBJ2-7; D gene unclear. Per the germline V gene, CDR1 is SGHDN and CDR2 is FVKESK. This CDR3 is built from 12 residues. The V end lost 2 bases, the J end lost 3 bases, and 5 bases lay between the germline ends.

The chain joins TRBV6-6 to TRBJ2-7; TRBD1 matches at 8 bases. V trimming: 8 bases; J trimming: 2 bases; junction bases outside the gene matches: 5. The V gene's germline CDR1 is MNHNY and CDR2 SVGAGI (reference sequence). The CDR3 consists of 13 residues. The chain's CDR3 is CASRGQATYEQYF. CDR3 coding DNA: TGTGCCAGCCGGGGACAGGCCACCTACGAGCAGTACTTC.

The V gene is TRBV2, the J gene TRBJ2-7, with 11 bases matching TRBD2. The V and J ends lost 6 bases and 4 bases, in that order; junction bases with no gene match: 11. The germline V gene has CDR1 SNHLY and CDR2 FYNNEI. This CDR3 has 16 amino acids. CDR3 in DNA: TGTGCCAGCAGCAACCCATCGACTAGCGGGATTTACGAGCAGTACTTC. Its protein is CASSNPSTSGIYEQYF.

The sample holds a few counts of this clone. V and J are TRBV30 and TRBJ2-4, with D perhaps matching TRBD1 or TRBD2 (6 bases each). CDR3 length equals 14 residues. The V end lost 4 bases, the J end lost 1 base, and 11 bases lay between the germline ends. Germline values: CDR1 GTSNPN, CDR2 SVGIG (reference sequence). The CDR3 nucleotides are TGTGCCTGGAAGGGGGGAGAGGCCAAAAACATTCAGTACTTC. It encodes CAWKGGEAKNIQYF.